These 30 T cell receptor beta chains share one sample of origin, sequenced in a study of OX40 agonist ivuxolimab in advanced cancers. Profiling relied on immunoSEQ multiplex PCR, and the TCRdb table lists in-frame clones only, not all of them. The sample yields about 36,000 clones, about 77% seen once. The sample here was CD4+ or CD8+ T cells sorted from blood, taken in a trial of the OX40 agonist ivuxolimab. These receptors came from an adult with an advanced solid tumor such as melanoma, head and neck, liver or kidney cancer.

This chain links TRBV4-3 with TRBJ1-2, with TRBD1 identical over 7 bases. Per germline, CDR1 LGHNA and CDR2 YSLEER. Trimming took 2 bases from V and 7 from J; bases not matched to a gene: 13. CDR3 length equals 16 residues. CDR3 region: CASSQTRTGRDAGYTF. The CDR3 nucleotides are TGCGCCAGCAGCCAAACAAGGACAGGCAGAGATGCTGGCTACACCTTC.

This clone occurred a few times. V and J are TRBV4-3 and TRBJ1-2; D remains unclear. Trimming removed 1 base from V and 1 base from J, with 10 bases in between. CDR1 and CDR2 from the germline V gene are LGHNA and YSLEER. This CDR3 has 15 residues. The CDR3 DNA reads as TGCGCCAGCAGCCAAGCAGTTAGGAGTAACTATGGCTACACCTTC. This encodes CASSQAVRSNYGYTF.

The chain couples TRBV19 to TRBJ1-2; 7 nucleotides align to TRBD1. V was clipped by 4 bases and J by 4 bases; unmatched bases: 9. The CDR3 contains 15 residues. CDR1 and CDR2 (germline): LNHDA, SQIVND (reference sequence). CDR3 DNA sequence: TGTGCCAGTAGTACCCGGGACAGAGAATTCTATGGCTACACCTTC. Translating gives CASSTRDREFYGYTF.

The CDR3 DNA reads as TGCGCCAGCAGCTTGGATCTAGCGGCGAACACCGGGGAGCTGTTTTTT. Translated: CASSLDLAANTGELFF. V gene TRBV5-1 combines with J gene TRBJ1-3, with 7 bases that match TRBD2. The closer fit of TRBJ2-2 to the DNA end suggests the J call may be wrong. Looked up from germline, CDR1 is SGHRS and CDR2 is YFSETQ. There are 16 residues in the CDR3.

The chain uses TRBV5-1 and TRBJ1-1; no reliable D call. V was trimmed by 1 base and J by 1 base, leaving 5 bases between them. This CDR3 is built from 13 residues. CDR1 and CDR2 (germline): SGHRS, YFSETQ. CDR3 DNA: TGCGCCAGCAGCTTGAGTCAGAACACTGAAGCTTTCTTT. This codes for CASSLSQNTEAFF.

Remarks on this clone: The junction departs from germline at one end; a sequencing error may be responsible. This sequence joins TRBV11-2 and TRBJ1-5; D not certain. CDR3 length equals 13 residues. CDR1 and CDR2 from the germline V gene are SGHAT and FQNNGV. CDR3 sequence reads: CASSLDLAQLQHF. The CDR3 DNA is TGTGCCAGCAGCTTAGATTTAGCGCAGCTCCAGCATTTT.

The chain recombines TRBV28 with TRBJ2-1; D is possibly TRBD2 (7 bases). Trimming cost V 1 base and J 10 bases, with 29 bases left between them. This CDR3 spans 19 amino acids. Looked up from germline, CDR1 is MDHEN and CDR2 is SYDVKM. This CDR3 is CASSLFFVGLAAGGGEQFF. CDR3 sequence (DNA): TGTGCCAGCAGTTTATTTTTCGTTGGTCTAGCGGCCGGGGGCGGGGAGCAGTTCTTC.

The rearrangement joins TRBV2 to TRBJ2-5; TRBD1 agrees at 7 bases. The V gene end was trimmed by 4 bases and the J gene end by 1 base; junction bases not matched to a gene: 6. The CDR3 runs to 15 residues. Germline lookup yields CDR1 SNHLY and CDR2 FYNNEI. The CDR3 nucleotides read TGTGCCAGCAGTGGACAGGGAGTTTTCCAAGAGACCCAGTACTTC. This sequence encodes CASSGQGVFQETQYF.

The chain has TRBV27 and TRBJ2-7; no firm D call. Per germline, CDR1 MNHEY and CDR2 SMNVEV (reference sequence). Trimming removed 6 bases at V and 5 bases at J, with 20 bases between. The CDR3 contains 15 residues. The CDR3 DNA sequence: TGTGCCAGCAGCGGCAGGTTCGGCGAGAGCGACGAGCAGTACTTC. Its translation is CASSGRFGESDEQYF.

In DNA, the CDR3 is TGTGCCAGCAGCCCCACTAGGGGTTCCTCTAACTATGGCTACACCTTC. The encoded protein is CASSPTRGSSNYGYTF. The V call is TRBV5-4, the J call TRBJ1-2; D possibly corresponds to TRBD1 (5 bases). Germline assignment: CDR1 SGHNT and CDR2 YYREEE (reference sequence). Trimming pared 4 bases from V and 0 bases from J, leaving 16 bases between. The CDR3 runs to 16 residues.

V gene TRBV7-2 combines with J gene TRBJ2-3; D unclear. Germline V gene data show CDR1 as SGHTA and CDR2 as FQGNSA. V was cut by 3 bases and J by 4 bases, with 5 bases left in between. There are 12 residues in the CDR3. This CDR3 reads CASSLTADTQYF. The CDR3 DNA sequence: TGTGCCAGCAGCTTGACGGCAGATACGCAGTATTTT.

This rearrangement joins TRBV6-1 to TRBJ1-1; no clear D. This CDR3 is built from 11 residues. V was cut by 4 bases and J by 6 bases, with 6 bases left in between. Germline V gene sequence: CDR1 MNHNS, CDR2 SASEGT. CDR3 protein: CASSGEAEAFF. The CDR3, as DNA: TGTGCCAGCAGTGGGGAAGCTGAAGCTTTCTTT.

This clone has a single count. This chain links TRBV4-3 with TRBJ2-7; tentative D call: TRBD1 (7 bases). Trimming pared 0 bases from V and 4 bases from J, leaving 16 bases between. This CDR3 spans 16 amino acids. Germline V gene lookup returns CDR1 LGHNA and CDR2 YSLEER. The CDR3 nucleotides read TGCGCCAGCAGCCAAGAGGGGCGGGACAGTACATACGAGCAGTACTTC. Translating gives CASSQEGRDSTYEQYF.

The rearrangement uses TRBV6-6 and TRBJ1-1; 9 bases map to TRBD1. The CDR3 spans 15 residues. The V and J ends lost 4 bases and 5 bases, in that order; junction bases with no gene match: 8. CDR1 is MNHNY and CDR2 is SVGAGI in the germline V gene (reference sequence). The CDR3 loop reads CASSSRDRDKTEAFF. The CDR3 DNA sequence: TGTGCCAGCAGTTCCCGGGACAGGGATAAGACTGAAGCTTTCTTT.

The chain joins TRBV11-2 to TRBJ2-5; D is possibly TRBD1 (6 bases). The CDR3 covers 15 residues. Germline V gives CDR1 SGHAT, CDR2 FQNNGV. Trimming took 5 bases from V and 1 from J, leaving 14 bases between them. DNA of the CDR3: TGTGCCAGCAGCCCCCCACTGGGGGCCCAAGAGACCCAGTACTTC. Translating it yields CASSPPLGAQETQYF.

This chain's CDR3 is CASSPPGQGSDTQYF. CDR3 DNA: TGTGCCAGCTCACCACCGGGACAGGGTTCAGATACGCAGTATTTT. The rearrangement links TRBV18 to TRBJ2-3, with 9 bases fitting TRBD1. V trimming: 0 bases; J trimming: 4 bases; junction bases outside the gene matches: 2. This CDR3 is built from 15 residues. CDR1 and CDR2 (germline): KGHSH, LQKENI.

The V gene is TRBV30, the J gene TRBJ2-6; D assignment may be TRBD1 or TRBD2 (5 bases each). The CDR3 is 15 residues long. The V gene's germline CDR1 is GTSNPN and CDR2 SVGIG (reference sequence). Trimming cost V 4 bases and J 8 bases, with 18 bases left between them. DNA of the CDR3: TGTGCCTGGACCCTCCTCCCGGGACCCCCCAACGTCCTGACTTTC. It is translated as CAWTLLPGPPNVLTF.

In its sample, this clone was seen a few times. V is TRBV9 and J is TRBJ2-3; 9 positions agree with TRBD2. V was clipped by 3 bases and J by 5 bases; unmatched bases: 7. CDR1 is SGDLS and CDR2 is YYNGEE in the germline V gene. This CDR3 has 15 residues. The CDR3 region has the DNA TGTGCCAGCAGCGGTTCTAGCGGGACGAGAGATACGCAGTATTTT. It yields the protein CASSGSSGTRDTQYF.

The CDR3 sequence is CASSSLILGTGEYGYTF. The CDR3, as DNA: TGTGCCAGCAGTTCCCTTATCCTAGGGACAGGGGAATATGGCTACACCTTC. The chain couples TRBV28 to TRBJ1-2; 10 positions match TRBD1. The CDR3 spans 17 residues. Per the germline V gene, CDR1 is MDHEN and CDR2 is SYDVKM. V lost 4 bases to trimming and J lost 5 bases; unmatched junction nucleotides: 13.

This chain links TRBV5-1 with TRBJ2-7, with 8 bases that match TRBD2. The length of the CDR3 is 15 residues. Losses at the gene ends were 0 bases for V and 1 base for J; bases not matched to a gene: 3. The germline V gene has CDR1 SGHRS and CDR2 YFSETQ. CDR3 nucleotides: TGCGCCAGCAGCTTGGGGGCGGGAGGATCCTACGAGCAGTACTTC. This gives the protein CASSLGAGGSYEQYF.

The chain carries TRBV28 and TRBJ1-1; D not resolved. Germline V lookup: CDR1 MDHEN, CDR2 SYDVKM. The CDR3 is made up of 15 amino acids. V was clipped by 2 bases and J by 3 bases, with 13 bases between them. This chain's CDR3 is CASSLGLGGDTEAFF. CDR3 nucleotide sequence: TGTGCCAGCAGTTTAGGGCTCGGCGGGGACACTGAAGCTTTCTTT.

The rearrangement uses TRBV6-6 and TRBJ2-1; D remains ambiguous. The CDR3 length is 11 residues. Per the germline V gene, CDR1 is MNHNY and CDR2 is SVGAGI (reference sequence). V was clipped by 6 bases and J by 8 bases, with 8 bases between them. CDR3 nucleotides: TGTGCCAGCAGGGACCCAGATGAGCAGTTCTTC. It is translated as CASRDPDEQFF.

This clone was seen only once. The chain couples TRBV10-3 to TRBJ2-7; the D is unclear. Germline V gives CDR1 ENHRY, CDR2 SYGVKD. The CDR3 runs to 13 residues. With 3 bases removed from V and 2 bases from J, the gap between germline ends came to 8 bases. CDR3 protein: CAISEGVTYEQYF. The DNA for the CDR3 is TGTGCCATCAGTGAAGGAGTAACCTACGAGCAGTACTTC.

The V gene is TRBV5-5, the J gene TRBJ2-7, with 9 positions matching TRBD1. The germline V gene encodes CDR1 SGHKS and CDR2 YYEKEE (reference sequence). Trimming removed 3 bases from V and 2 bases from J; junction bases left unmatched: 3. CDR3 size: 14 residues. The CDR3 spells CASSSGQGPYEQYF. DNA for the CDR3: TGTGCCAGCAGCTCCGGACAGGGGCCCTACGAGCAGTACTTC. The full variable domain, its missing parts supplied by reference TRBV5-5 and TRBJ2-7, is DAGVTQSPTHLIKTRGQQVTLRCSPISGHKSVSWYQQVLGQGPQFIFQYYEKEERGRGNFPDRFSARQFPNYSSELNVNALLLGDSALYLCASSSGQGPYEQYFGPGTRLTVT.

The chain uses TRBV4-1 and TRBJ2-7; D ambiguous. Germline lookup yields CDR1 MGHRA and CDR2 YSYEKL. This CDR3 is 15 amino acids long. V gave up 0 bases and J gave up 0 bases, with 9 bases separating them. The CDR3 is CASSQDVSFSYEQYF. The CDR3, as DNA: TGCGCCAGCAGCCAAGATGTCTCTTTCTCCTACGAGCAGTACTTC.

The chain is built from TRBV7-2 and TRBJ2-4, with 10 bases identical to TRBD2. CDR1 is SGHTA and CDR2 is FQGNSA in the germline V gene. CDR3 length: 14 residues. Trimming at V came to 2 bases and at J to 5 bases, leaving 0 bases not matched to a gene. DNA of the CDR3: TGTGCCAGCAGCTTAAGCGGGGGGGAAAACATTCAGTACTTC. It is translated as CASSLSGGENIQYF.

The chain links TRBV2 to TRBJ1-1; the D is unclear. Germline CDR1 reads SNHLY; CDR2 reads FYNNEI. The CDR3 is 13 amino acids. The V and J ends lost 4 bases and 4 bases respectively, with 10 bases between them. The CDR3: CASSVVPGTEAFF. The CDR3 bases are TGTGCCAGCAGTGTGGTGCCCGGCACTGAAGCTTTCTTT.

CDR3 amino acids: CASSLPRRVPDTQYF. CDR3 nucleotide sequence: TGTGCCAGCAGTTTACCGCGGAGGGTACCAGATACGCAGTATTTT. The chain couples TRBV28 to TRBJ2-3; possible D gene TRBD2, 6 bases. Trimming took off 2 bases at V and 4 bases at J, with 13 bases between the two ends. CDR1 is MDHEN and CDR2 is SYDVKM in the germline V gene. The CDR3 is made up of 15 amino acids.

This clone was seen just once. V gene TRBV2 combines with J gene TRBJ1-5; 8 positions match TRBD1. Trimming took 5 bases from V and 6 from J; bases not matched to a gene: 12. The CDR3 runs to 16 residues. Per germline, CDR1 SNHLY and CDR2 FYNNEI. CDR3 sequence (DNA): TGTGCCAGCAGTTACACCACCGAGACAGGGGTTCAGCCCCAGCATTTT. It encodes CASSYTTETGVQPQHF.

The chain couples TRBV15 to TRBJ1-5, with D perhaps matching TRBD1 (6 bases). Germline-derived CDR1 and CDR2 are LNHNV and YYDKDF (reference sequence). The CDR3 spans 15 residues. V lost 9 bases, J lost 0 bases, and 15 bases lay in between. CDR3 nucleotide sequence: TGTGCCACGAAATCCGGGACAAATAGCAATCAGCCCCAGCATTTT. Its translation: CATKSGTNSNQPQHF. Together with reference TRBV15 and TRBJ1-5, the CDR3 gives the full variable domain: DAMVIQNPRYQVTQFGKPVTLSCSQTLNHNVMYWYQQKSSQAPKLLFHYYDKDFNNEADTPDNFQSRRPNTSFCFLDIRSPGLGDTAMYLCATKSGTNSNQPQHFGDGTRLSIL.